This TCR beta chain was sequenced in a study of blood T cell dynamics during melanoma immunotherapy. Study overall: Patients with metastatic melanoma got pembrolizumab or nivolumab-ipilimumab as first-line care.

DNA loading was fixed at roughly 0.35 ug for all bulk PBMC samples. Generated by immunoSEQ multiplex PCR, the TCRdb table keeps only in-frame clones and is missing some. The table records roughly 8,000 clones, approximately 89% of them present only once. Germline CDR1 reads MGHDK; CDR2 reads SYGVNS. After removal of 6 bases from V and 5 bases from J, the junction contained 10 bases not matched to a gene. The CDR3 is made up of 14 amino acids. This clone was detected only once. Time point: week 3, after first cycle of checkpoint inhibitor. One draw preceded checkpoint blockade; another followed its first cycle at week 3. Apart from two fast progressors, RECIST 1.1 response was judged 12 weeks post-infusion.

The chain employs TRBV25-1 and TRBJ2-7; 7 bases are a match to TRBD2. This receptor was identified in a human donor with melanoma. Sequencing was performed on blood, taken from a patient treated with checkpoint blockade. CDR3 amino acids: CASSPAGSLHEQYF. CDR3 nucleotides: TGTGCCAGCAGCCCAGCGGGGTCCCTTCACGAGCAGTACTTC.